The 15 T cell receptor beta chains below come from one sample, sequenced in a study of cytomegalovirus exposure and HLA in healthy donors. Assay: immunoSEQ multiplex PCR; the TCRdb copy retains only in-frame clones and omits some. The sample has around 120,000 clones; roughly 88% are singletons. Sample: PBMCs. The receptors here all came from a man in his late teens or twenties in good health and CMV-seronegative.

J is TRBJ2-2 and V is TRBV18; TRBD1 is a possible D gene (6 bases). The germline V and J ends were trimmed by 6 bases and 1 base, with 18 bases remaining between them. CDR1 is KGHSH, CDR2 LQKENI, per germline. This CDR3 is 17 amino acids long. CDR3 protein: CASSLSEDRRNTGELFF. Written as DNA, the CDR3 is TGTGCCAGCTCCCTGAGTGAGGACAGACGGAACACCGGGGAGCTGTTTTTT.

CDR3 in DNA: TGCGCCAGCAGTGAGTCGAGGGACAGGGCCACCGGGGAGCTGTTTTTT. This sequence encodes CASSESRDRATGELFF. The chain has TRBV10-2 and TRBJ2-2; TRBD1 matches 9 bases. The CDR3 has 16 residues. Germline trimming cut 0 bases from V and 4 bases from J; bases unmatched to any gene: 3. Germline V lookup: CDR1 WSHSY, CDR2 SAAADI.

This clone was detected a few times. This rearrangement joins TRBV27 to TRBJ2-3; TRBD1 matches 7 bases. CDR1 is MNHEY, CDR2 SMNVEV, per germline (reference sequence). Germline trimming cut 3 bases from V and 2 bases from J; bases unmatched to any gene: 11. The CDR3 is 17 amino acids. This CDR3 reads CASSFFFGTVSTDTQYF. In nucleotides, the CDR3 is TGTGCCAGCAGTTTCTTTTTCGGGACAGTCTCCACAGATACGCAGTATTTT.

The J gene is TRBJ2-1, the V gene TRBV19, with D perhaps TRBD2 (7 bases). CDR1 is LNHDA and CDR2 is SQIVND in the germline V gene (reference sequence). V lost 8 bases, J lost 5 bases, and 19 bases lay in between. The CDR3 loop spans 15 amino acids. The CDR3, as DNA: TGTGCCAGTGGCCTGGGGGGGGCCCGCCACAATGAGCAGTTCTTC. It is translated as CASGLGGARHNEQFF. Full variable domain (remainder filled in from reference TRBV19 and TRBJ2-1): DGGITQSPKYLFRKEGQNVTLSCEQNLNHDAMYWYRQDPGQGLRLIYYSQIVNDFQKGDIAEGYSVSREKKESFPLTVTSAQKNPTAFYLCASGLGGARHNEQFFGPGTRLTVL.

Comments on this clone: One end of the junction does not line up with germline, which may come from a read error. The genes are TRBV28 and TRBJ1-3; possible D gene TRBD1, 5 bases. CDR1 is MDHEN and CDR2 is SYDVKM in the germline V gene. The CDR3 covers 13 residues. The CDR3 DNA sequence: TGTGCCAGCAGTGGGGGAGGAGGAACCACCATATATTTT. Translated, it gives CASSGGGGTTIYF.

CDR3 amino acids: CASSAPGRAGGREQYF. The CDR3 nucleotides are TGTGCCAGCTCAGCGCCCGGAAGAGCGGGGGGGCGTGAGCAGTACTTC. J is TRBJ2-7 and V is TRBV18, with 10 bases matching TRBD2. There are 16 residues in the CDR3. J lost 7 bases, V lost 5 bases, and 14 bases had no gene match. The germline V gene encodes CDR1 KGHSH and CDR2 LQKENI.

J is TRBJ2-7 and V is TRBV18; D may be TRBD1 (5 bases). Germline V lookup: CDR1 KGHSH, CDR2 LQKENI. There are 11 residues in the CDR3. The V end lost 8 bases, the J end lost 5 bases, and 10 bases lay between the germline ends. The CDR3 loop reads CASRKQDEQYF. In nucleotides, the CDR3 is TGTGCCAGCAGGAAACAGGACGAGCAGTACTTC.

V and J are TRBV5-4 and TRBJ1-2, with TRBD1 matching 7 bases. V was clipped by 0 bases and J by 7 bases; unmatched bases: 0. The CDR3 sequence is 12 residues long. The germline V gene has CDR1 SGHNT and CDR2 YYREEE (reference sequence). The CDR3 reads CASSLDRGGYTF. The CDR3, as DNA: TGTGCCAGCAGCTTGGACAGGGGTGGCTACACCTTC.

The rearrangement joins TRBV5-6 to TRBJ1-4, with D maybe TRBD1 (5 bases). The CDR3 contains 17 residues. Germline V gene lookup returns CDR1 SGHDT and CDR2 YYEEEE. Trimming left V 1 base short and J 7 bases short, with 20 bases between. CDR3 loop: CASSLYFMQGIREKLFF. CDR3 coding DNA: TGTGCCAGCAGCTTGTATTTTATGCAGGGTATTCGTGAAAAACTGTTTTTT.

This sequence joins TRBV9 and TRBJ2-3; D not resolved. The germline V and J ends were trimmed by 4 bases and 0 bases, with 9 bases remaining between them. This CDR3 region has 14 residues. Germline CDR1 SGDLS, CDR2 YYNGEE. CDR3 sequence: CASSPQTSTDTQYF. CDR3 DNA: TGTGCCAGCAGCCCCCAAACTAGCACAGATACGCAGTATTTT.

The chain carries TRBV28 and TRBJ2-1; tentative D call: TRBD2 (6 bases). V shed 7 bases and J shed 6 bases, with 13 bases lying between them. CDR3 length: 13 residues. Germline V gene data show CDR1 as MDHEN and CDR2 as SYDVKM. The DNA of the CDR3 is TGTGCCAGCAATGGACTACTTGGCAATGAGCAGTTCTTC. As protein: CASNGLLGNEQFF.

The chain employs TRBV6-5 and TRBJ1-3; D might be TRBD1 (6 bases). V lost 5 bases to trimming and J lost 0 bases, with 11 bases between them. Per the germline V gene, CDR1 is MNHEY and CDR2 is SVGAGI. CDR3 length: 15 amino acids. CDR3 sequence reads: CASSPRTDSGNTIYF. The DNA for the CDR3 is TGTGCCAGCAGTCCGCGGACAGACTCTGGAAACACCATATATTTT.

CDR3 in amino acids: CASSDPGGGEKLFF. CDR3 sequence (DNA): TGTGCCAGCAGTGACCCAGGGGGTGGTGAAAAACTGTTTTTT. The chain uses TRBV6-1 and TRBJ1-4, with TRBD1 identical over 7 bases. The CDR3 sequence is 14 residues long. Germline lookup yields CDR1 MNHNS and CDR2 SASEGT. J was trimmed by 7 bases and V by 3 bases; bases with no gene match: 5.

V usage is TRBV7-8 and J usage is TRBJ1-6; D may be TRBD1 (5 bases). Germline CDR1 and CDR2: SGHVS and FQNEAQ. This CDR3 is built from 14 residues. The V and J ends lost 3 bases and 10 bases respectively, with 13 bases between them. The DNA of the CDR3 is TGTGCCAGCAGCTTGGGGGGGGTAGGATCACCCCTCCACTTT. Translation: CASSLGGVGSPLHF.

This clone has only a few counts. The rearrangement joins TRBV5-1 to TRBJ2-7; TRBD2 aligns across 10 bases. V lost 8 bases to trimming and J lost 2 bases; unmatched junction nucleotides: 7. This CDR3 has 14 residues. Per germline, CDR1 SGHRS and CDR2 YFSETQ. The chain's CDR3 is CASKSTSGAYEQYF. In nucleotides, the CDR3 is TGCGCCAGTAAGAGTACTAGCGGGGCCTACGAGCAGTACTTC.